The next 7 T cell receptor beta chains were all read from a single sample in a study of human T cells and chemical hapten exposure. Time point: pre-sensitization, week 0. Noted treatment: therapeutic diphenylcyclopropenone sensitization with weekly scalp DPC. TCRdb called the RACE reads again in MiXCR, with one record for every CDR3 protein. The table records around 120,000 distinct CDR3 sequences, 13% of them present only once. The specimen comprised whole blood, sampled in connection with sensitization to the hapten diphenylcyclopropenone (DPC). All receptors come from a woman between 18 and 29 years old with alopecia areata. Some clones in this sample may be carry-over from other donors' samples.

This clonotype has just a few counts. The chain recombines TRBV7-6 with TRBJ1-4; D not certain. The V end lost 1 base, the J end lost 7 bases, and 13 bases lay between the germline ends. Germline CDR1 reads SGHVS; CDR2 reads FNYEAQ. CDR3 length: 15 residues. The CDR3 is CASSLESGDGEKLFF. CDR3 nucleotides: TGTGCCAGCAGCTTAGAAAGTGGCGACGGTGAAAAACTGTTTTTT.

This clonotype was seen more than once but under ten times. The J gene is TRBJ2-5, the V gene TRBV11-2; D is unclear. CDR3 size: 13 residues. The germline V and J ends were trimmed by 0 bases and 5 bases, with 7 bases remaining between them. Germline V gene data show CDR1 as SGHAT and CDR2 as FQNNGV. CDR3: CASSLDLMETQYF. DNA for the CDR3: TGTGCCAGCAGCTTAGATCTTATGGAGACCCAGTACTTC.

This clonotype has a count of ten or more. V gene TRBV4-3 combines with J gene TRBJ1-2, with a tentative D call TRBD1 (6 bases). Germline CDR1 and CDR2: LGHNA and YSLEER. The CDR3 is 15 residues long. V was shortened by 4 bases and J by 4 bases, with 16 bases between the two germline ends. The CDR3: CASSPLGGASYGYTF. CDR3 nucleotide sequence: TGCGCCAGCAGCCCCCTAGGGGGGGCCAGCTATGGCTACACCTTC.

This clonotype has a count of ten or more. The CDR3 loop reads CASMQMGNEQYF. In DNA form, the CDR3 reads TGCGCCAGCATGCAGATGGGGAACGAGCAGTACTTC. J is TRBJ2-7 and V is TRBV10-2; D gene uncertain. The V end was cut by 7 bases, the J end by 5 bases, with 12 bases between. Looked up from germline, CDR1 is WSHSY and CDR2 is SAAADI. This CDR3 is 12 amino acids long.

The V gene is TRBV20-1, the J gene TRBJ2-3; D may be TRBD2 (6 bases). The V end was cut by 0 bases, the J end by 5 bases, with 15 bases between. The CDR3 extends over 15 amino acids. Looked up from germline, CDR1 is DFQATT and CDR2 is SNEGSKA (reference sequence). The CDR3 here is CSARDAGSNRDTQYF. CDR3 sequence (DNA): TGCAGTGCTAGAGACGCGGGGTCTAATCGAGATACGCAGTATTTT.

V is TRBV7-6 and J is TRBJ2-2; no clear D gene. Trimming removed 4 bases from V and 13 bases from J, with 16 bases in between. From germline, CDR1 is SGHVS and CDR2 FNYEAQ. The CDR3 totals 13 residues. CDR3 sequence reads: CASSSLTHPGLFF. CDR3 DNA: TGTGCCAGCAGCTCGTTGACTCATCCTGGGCTGTTTTTT.

The chain couples TRBV12-3 or TRBV12-4 to TRBJ2-1; 13 positions agree with TRBD2. The CDR3 consists of 16 residues. After removal of 6 bases from V and 6 bases from J, the junction contained 8 bases not matched to a gene. CDR3 in amino acids: CASRPGLAGVINEQFF. CDR3 in DNA: TGTGCCAGCAGACCTGGACTAGCGGGGGTTATCAATGAGCAGTTCTTC.